The TCR beta chain described here comes from a study of CD8+ T cells in alopecia areata. In the study overall: Each of the treated patients was given oral tofacitinib, 5 to 10 mg twice daily, for moderate-to-severe alopecia areata.

Note on this clone: Its target is unknown.

The CDR3 has 14 residues. The V gene's germline CDR1 is MGHRA and CDR2 YSYEKL. V shed 7 bases and J shed 0 bases, with 10 bases lying between them. Study-wide results and caveats: With one nonresponder, baseline CD8+ expansion's link to response remains uncertain. Higher clonality and more expanded CD8+ clones appeared in lesional than normal scalp. During tofacitinib treatment, many expanded lesional clones remained in scalp and blood.

As for treatment: oral pan-JAK inhibitor, 5-10 mg twice daily. After isolation, RNA underwent reverse transcription to generate cDNA as the sequencing template. Sequencing used immunoSEQ multiplex PCR; TCRdb keeps in-frame clones, though not all of them. This sample carries around 150,000 clones, 55% to 75% of them seen once, and the ten largest clones take 13% to 15%. The V gene is TRBV4-1, the J gene TRBJ1-5; D call uncertain. The receptor was isolated from a human donor with alopecia areata. This material consisted of CD4+ T cells sorted from blood, taken at week 24, from a patient treated with tofacitinib. In nucleotides, the CDR3 is TGCGCCAGCAACGAGCCGAATAGCAATCAGCCCCAGCATTTT. This encodes CASNEPNSNQPQHF.